The rows below give T cell receptor beta chains drawn from one sample of a study of T-cell memory formation after mild COVID-19. TCRdb reprocessed the 5' RACE reads via MiXCR and lists one record per CDR3 protein. This table has roughly 410,000 distinct CDR3 sequences, 20% to 30% appearing once. The source material was PBMCs or a T cell subset sorted from them (not recorded which). The receptors stem from an adult woman who had mild COVID-19 (a few samples of this study predate the infection). Cell type and time point are not known. CDR3s include the opening cysteine and the closing phenylalanine or tryptophan. The D gene is left open where the match is weak. Part of the rows lack a size; the others show once, few, many or a class for expanded clones.

cdr3_nt cdr3_aa v_call d_call clone_size j_call
TGCAGTGCTAGACCGATTGACGGCCCAGATACGCAGTATTTT CSARPIDGPDTQYF TRBV20-1 NA few TRBJ2-3
TGTGCCAGCAGCCCCACGCGGGATAGGGATACGCAGTATTTT CASSPTRDRDTQYF TRBV7-4 NA NA TRBJ2-3
TGTGCCAGCAGTGCCGGGTCCTCTAATGAGCAGTTCTTC CASSAGSSNEQFF TRBV6-4 NA NA TRBJ2-1
TGCAGTGCTAGACAGCCTAACACTGAAGCTTTCTTT CSARQPNTEAFF TRBV20-1 NA few TRBJ1-1
TGTGCCAGACGGACTAGCGGGGCCTACGAGCAGTACTTC CARRTSGAYEQYF TRBV2 TRBD2 NA TRBJ2-7
TGCGCCAGCCATTCGTCGGGGATCGGGGAGCTGTTTTTT CASHSSGIGELFF TRBV5-1 NA NA TRBJ2-2
TGTGCCAGCAGTTTATCGGGAAGCAGTCAGCCCCAGCATTTT CASSLSGSSQPQHF TRBV12-3/TRBV12-4 NA few TRBJ1-5
TGTGCCAGCAGCTCTGAAAGATGGGGGGCCTACGAGCAGTACTTC CASSSERWGAYEQYF TRBV2 NA NA TRBJ2-7
TGTGCCAGCAGCGCCGGCGGGGGCGGTACTCGGGGCTACACCTTC CASSAGGGGTRGYTF TRBV7-9 NA NA TRBJ1-2
TGTGCCACCAGCTCCACCCCGGCAAGTGAGCAGTACTTC CATSSTPASEQYF TRBV15 NA NA TRBJ2-7
TGTGCCAGCAGCGGACGTGGCACCGGGGAGCTGTTTTTT CASSGRGTGELFF TRBV6-2/TRBV6-3 NA few TRBJ2-2
TGTGCCAGCAGCTTAGGAGGAACCTATGGCTACACCTTC CASSLGGTYGYTF TRBV11-2 NA NA TRBJ1-2
TGTGCCAGCAGCTTGGGCCCGACGGGGGAGACCCAGTACTTC CASSLGPTGETQYF TRBV5-6 NA few TRBJ2-5
TGTGCCACCACAGCGTTCGGCACCGGGGAGCTGTTTTTT CATTAFGTGELFF TRBV24-1 NA few TRBJ2-2